Below are 5 T cell receptor beta chains sequenced from a single sample in a study of blood T cells in healthy people across ages. Next came a second PCR, run for roughly 7 to 12 cycles, which used a sample-barcoded 5' primer along with a J-beta primer mix. MiXCR was run by TCRdb on the 5' RACE reads, yielding one entry per CDR3 protein. The sample yields 870,000 or so distinct CDR3 sequences, 29% seen once. The sequenced material came from blood. The receptors shown here come from a woman older than 75 in good health.

This clonotype was found many times. V is TRBV5-5 and J is TRBJ2-5; 9 bases are a match to TRBD2. The CDR3 has 17 residues. Germline CDR1 and CDR2: SGHKS and YYEKEE (reference sequence). V trimming: 3 bases; J trimming: 1 base; junction bases outside the gene matches: 10. The CDR3 region is CASSSPRGAGGQETQYF. The CDR3 DNA reads TGTGCCAGCAGCTCCCCACGGGGAGCGGGGGGCCAAGAGACCCAGTACTTC.

This clonotype was recorded many times. Given a much more abundant clone one base away, this may be a read error. This chain joins TRBV7-2 and TRBJ2-5; no firm D call. Germline CDR1 is SGHTA and CDR2 is FQGNSA. The CDR3 contains 15 residues. CDR3 DNA sequence: TGTGCCAGCAGTCAAGATCTGGCTTTCCAAAAGACCCAGTACTTC. Its translation: CASSQDLAFQKTQYF.

This clonotype has at least ten counts. This chain uses TRBV20-1 with TRBJ2-5, with D hard to call. This CDR3 contains 17 residues. Germline CDR1 is DFQATT and CDR2 is SNEGSKA (reference sequence). With 3 bases removed from V and 2 bases from J, the gap between germline ends came to 22 bases. The CDR3: CSASTRSGLAGQETQYF. The CDR3 nucleotides read TGCAGTGCTAGTACGAGAAGTGGTCTCGCTGGGCAAGAGACCCAGTACTTC.

Note on this clonotype: This may be a read error: a much more frequent sequence differs by one nucleotide. The V call is TRBV3-1, the J call TRBJ2-7; D is undetermined. Matching the DNA end better, TRBJ2-5 makes the J call doubtful. Germline CDR1 and CDR2: LGHDT and YNNKEL (reference sequence). The CDR3 has 14 amino acids. CDR3 nucleotides: TGTGCCGGCAGCATCGGACCGGCAATCGAGACCCAGTACTTC. Its translation: CAGSIGPAIETQYF.

This clonotype was counted many times. The chain has TRBV5-1 and TRBJ2-3, with D possibly TRBD1 on 6 matching bases. Germline CDR1 and CDR2: SGHRS and YFSETQ. V lost 4 bases, J lost 4 bases, and 13 bases lay in between. CDR3 size: 14 residues. CDR3 bases: TGCGCCAGCAGCGATCAGGGGACATCAGATACGCAGTATTTT. It yields the protein CASSDQGTSDTQYF.